These T cell receptor beta chains were read from a single sample in a study of graft-versus-host responses after intestinal transplantation. Clones were sequenced by immunoSEQ multiplex PCR, and TCRdb holds only the in-frame ones, with some missing. The table has some 45,000 clones, approximately 95% seen once; the top ten hold roughly 1.5%. The sequencing here drew on PBMCs, taken around 350 days after intestinal transplant. Receptor source: a human patient who received an intestinal transplant, so some T cells may come from the graft donor. Both conserved end residues are part of each CDR3. The order of the fields is CDR3 length, V gene, CDR3 protein.

14,TRBV5-1,CASSPRDTYNEQFF
17,TRBV21-1,CASRLPLLHHSDNEQFF
13,TRBV6-5,CASSYGDYYEQYF
14,TRBV9,CASSVQDQNYGYTF
14,TRBV10-3,CAISELSDLRGYTF
14,TRBV6-5,CASSSERWGTEAFF
13,TRBV29-1,CSVEGRLVDEQYF
16,TRBV11-3,CASRPWGRGRGNGYTF
16,TRBV4-2,CASSQDGSGGDTEAFF
17,TRBV7-3,CASSQGLAGVHADTQYF
10,TRBV2,CASRWTEQFF
14,TRBV30,CAWTPALGQETQYF
14,TRBV11-2,CASSPDRRNTEAFF
14,TRBV4-1,CASSQVLQGDEQFF
19,TRBV9,CASSVGVSGSFLTQETQYF
16,TRBV5-4,CASSLERGLRYYGYTF
16,TRBV7-9,CASSVTTSGDQETQYF
15,TRBV6-6,CASTHPGQGKETQYF